This TCR beta chain was identified in a study of blood T cell repertoires in COVID-19 (dated by TCRdb to 2020 to 2021). A note on the overall study: Recovered participants in ImmuneRACE Cohort 3 were defined by two consecutive negative NP/OP PCR tests, clearance by a healthcare professional, or resolution of symptoms. Samples covering the acute and convalescent phases of COVID-19 were provided by collaborators in the United States, Italy and Spain. The prospective study material was composed of cDNA or gDNA derived from T cells, B-cell-depleted T cells, or PBMCs. Subjects who had been exposed to COVID-19, were actively infected with it, or had recovered from it provided the deeply sampled blood TCRbeta repertoires that made up the dataset. A freely available public database, intended as a resource for researchers studying the immune response to SARS-CoV-2, is where the repertoires were released. The samples were drawn from two sources: the first 160 participants of the ongoing ImmuneRACE study, and 1,000 to 1,500 subjects contributed by 6 global collaborators. The sample metadata nearly always contained a de-identified subject ID, COVID-19 status, age in years and sex. HLA class I and class II types, where available, came from metadata supplied by the sample provider rather than from assay-based typing.

The cysteine opens and the phenylalanine closes a CDR3 of 15 amino acids. Only CDR3 DNA remains: 45 bases, in frame from the first base. The junction shows trimming of 4 bases on V and 2 bases on J, and the gene matches do not reach 5 bases of it. Study-level results and caveats: The quantity of clinical and demographic metadata differed by source and by participant and was supplied without curation.

A remark on this clone: Its cognate antigen has yet to be identified. Base-call qualities are not available, and no considerably larger clone is one nucleotide away.

TCRbeta CDR3 regions were amplified from genomic DNA using the immunoSEQ Assay, a bias-controlled multiplex PCR. In the original analysis: Nucleated cell counts per sample were estimated from amplification of reference gene primers within the assay. Sequence reads were collapsed and filtered to measure the absolute abundance of every unique TCRbeta CDR3 rearrangement. Productive Simpson clonality was computed per sample as the square root of Simpson's diversity index over productive rearrangements. Drawn from immuneACCESS, this table holds only the in-frame rearrangements with V and J called that TCRdb kept. Clones are partly lost; checked studies trace under half to an unresolved V gene and leave the rest unexplained. V and J calls and clone size come straight from that table; D and trimming were deduced from the DNA. The sample table holds around 140,000 clones, of which under 90% were seen once. Roughly 3.9% of the sample rests with the top ten.

Participants in the prospective study were enrolled through a virtual design, were aged roughly 18 to 100 years, and lived in approximately 25 United States geographic areas. In the prospective study, cohorts were assigned on the basis of participant-reported clinical history obtained from a screening survey and a study questionnaire. Mobile phlebotomists in the prospective study collected whole blood, serum and a nasopharyngeal or oropharyngeal swab from every participant. Over a roughly 2-month period, participants in the prospective study had the option of providing additional blood draws and questionnaires. Prospective study blood samples were shipped either frozen or at room temperature before DNA extraction.

The rearrangement combines TRBV23-1 with TRBJ2-7, with 10 junctional bases fitting TRBD2. TRBV23-1 is treated as an ORF (open reading frame) with a function not yet certain. The TCR comes from a man in his forties or fifties in a cohort exposed to, infected with or recovered from COVID-19 (not recorded which). The material sequenced was PBMCs or T cells enriched from blood (not recorded which). The nucleotides are TGCGCCAGCAGTCTTAGGACTAGCGGTACCTACGAGCAGTACTTC. Its protein reads: CASSLRTSGTYEQYF.